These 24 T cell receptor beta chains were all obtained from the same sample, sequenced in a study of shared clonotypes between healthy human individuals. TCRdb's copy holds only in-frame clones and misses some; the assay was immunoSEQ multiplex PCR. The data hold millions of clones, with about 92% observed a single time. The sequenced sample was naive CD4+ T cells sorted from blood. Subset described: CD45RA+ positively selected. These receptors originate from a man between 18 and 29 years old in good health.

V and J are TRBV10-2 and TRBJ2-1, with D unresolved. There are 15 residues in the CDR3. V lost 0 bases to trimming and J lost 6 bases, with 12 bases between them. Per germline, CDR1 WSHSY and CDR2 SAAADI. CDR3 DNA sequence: TGCGCCAGCAGTGAGTCGACTGGGCGACCCAATGAGCAGTTCTTC. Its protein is CASSESTGRPNEQFF.

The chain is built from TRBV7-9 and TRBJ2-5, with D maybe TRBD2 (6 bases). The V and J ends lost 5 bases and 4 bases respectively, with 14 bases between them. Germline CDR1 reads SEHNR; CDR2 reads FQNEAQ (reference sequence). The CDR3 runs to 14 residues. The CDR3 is CASSAGLSAETQYF. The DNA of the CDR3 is TGTGCCAGCAGCGCGGGGTTGAGTGCAGAGACCCAGTACTTC.

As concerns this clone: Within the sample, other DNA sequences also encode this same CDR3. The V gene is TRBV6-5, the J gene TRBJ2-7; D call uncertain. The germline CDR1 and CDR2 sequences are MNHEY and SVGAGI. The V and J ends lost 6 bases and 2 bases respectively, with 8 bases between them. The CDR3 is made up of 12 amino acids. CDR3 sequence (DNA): TGTGCCAGCAGGGCCGCGACCTACGAGCAGTACTTC. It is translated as CASRAATYEQYF.

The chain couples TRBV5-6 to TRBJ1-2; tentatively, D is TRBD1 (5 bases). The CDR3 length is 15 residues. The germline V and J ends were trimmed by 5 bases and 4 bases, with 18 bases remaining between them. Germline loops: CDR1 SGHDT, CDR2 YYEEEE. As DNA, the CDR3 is TGTGCCAGCAGGTTAGGGTCAGACAGCGTCTATGGCTACACCTTC. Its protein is CASRLGSDSVYGYTF.

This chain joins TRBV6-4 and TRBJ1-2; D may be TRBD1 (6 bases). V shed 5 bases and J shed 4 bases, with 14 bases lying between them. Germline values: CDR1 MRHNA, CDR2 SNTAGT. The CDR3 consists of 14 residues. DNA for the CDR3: TGTGCCAGCAGTTACTTCAGGGGTTTCTATGGCTACACCTTC. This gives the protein CASSYFRGFYGYTF.

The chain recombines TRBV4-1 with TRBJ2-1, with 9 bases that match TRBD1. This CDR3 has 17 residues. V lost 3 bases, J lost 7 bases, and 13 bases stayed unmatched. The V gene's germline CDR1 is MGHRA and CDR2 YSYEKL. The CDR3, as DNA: TGCGCCAGCAGCCACCACTGGGGACAGGGAGGTAATAATGAGCAGTTCTTC. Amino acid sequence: CASSHHWGQGGNNEQFF.

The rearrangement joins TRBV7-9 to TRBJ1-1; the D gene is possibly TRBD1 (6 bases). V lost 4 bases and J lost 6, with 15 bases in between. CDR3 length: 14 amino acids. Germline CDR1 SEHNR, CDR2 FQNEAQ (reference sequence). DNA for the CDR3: TGTGCCAGCAGCTCCACGAACAGGGTCTCTGAAGCTTTCTTT. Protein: CASSSTNRVSEAFF.

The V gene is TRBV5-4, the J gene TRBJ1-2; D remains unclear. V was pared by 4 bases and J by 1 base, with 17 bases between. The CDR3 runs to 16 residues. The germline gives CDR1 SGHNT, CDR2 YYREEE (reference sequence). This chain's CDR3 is CASSIGLTTDNYGYTF. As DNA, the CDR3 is TGTGCCAGCAGCATCGGCTTAACGACGGATAACTATGGCTACACCTTC.

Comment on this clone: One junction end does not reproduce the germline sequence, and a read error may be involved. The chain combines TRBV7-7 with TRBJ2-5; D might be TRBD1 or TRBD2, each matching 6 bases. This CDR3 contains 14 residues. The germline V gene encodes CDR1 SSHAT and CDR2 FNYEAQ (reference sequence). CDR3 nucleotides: TGTGCTAGCAGCTTGGGGGGCGGGGATGCGACCCAGTACTTC. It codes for CASSLGGGDATQYF.

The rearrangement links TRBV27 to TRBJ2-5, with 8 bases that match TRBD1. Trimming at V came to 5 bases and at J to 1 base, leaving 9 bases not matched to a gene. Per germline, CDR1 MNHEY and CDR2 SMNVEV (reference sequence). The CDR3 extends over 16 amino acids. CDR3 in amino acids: CASSITGTGRQETQYF. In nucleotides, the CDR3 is TGTGCCAGCAGTATAACCGGGACAGGCCGCCAAGAGACCCAGTACTTC.

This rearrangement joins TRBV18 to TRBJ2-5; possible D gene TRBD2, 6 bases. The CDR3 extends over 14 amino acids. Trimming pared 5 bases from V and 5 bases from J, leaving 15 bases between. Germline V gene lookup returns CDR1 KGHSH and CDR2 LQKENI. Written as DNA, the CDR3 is TGTGCCAGCTCAAAGCTCAGCGGGCGGGAGACCCAGTACTTC. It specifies CASSKLSGRETQYF.

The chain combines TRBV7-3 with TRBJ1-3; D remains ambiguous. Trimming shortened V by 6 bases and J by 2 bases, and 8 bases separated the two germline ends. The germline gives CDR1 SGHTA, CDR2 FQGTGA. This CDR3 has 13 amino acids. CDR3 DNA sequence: TGTGCCAGCAGTAGGGTTCCTGGAAACACCATATATTTT. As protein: CASSRVPGNTIYF. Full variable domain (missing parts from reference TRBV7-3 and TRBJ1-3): GAGVSQTPSNKVTEKGKYVELRCDPISGHTALYWYRQSLGQGPEFLIYFQGTGAADDSGLPNDRFFAVRPEGSVSTLKIQRTERGDSAVYLCASSRVPGNTIYFGEGSWLTVV.

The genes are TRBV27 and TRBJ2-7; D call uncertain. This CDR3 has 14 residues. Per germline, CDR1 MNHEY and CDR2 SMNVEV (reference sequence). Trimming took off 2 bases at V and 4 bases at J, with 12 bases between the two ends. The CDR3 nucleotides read TGTGCCAGCAGTTTAGTGGCCCTGGGGTACGAGCAGTACTTC. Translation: CASSLVALGYEQYF.

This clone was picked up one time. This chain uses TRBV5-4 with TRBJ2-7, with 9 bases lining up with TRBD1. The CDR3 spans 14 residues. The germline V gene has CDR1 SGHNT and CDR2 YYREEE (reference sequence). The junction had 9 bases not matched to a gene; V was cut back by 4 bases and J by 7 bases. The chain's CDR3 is CASSPWTGAREQYF. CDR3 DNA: TGTGCCAGCAGCCCATGGACAGGGGCGCGAGAGCAGTACTTC.

For the CDR3, the DNA is TGTGCCAGCAATAAAGCGGGAGGGCAAACCTACGAGCAGTACTTC. It encodes CASNKAGGQTYEQYF. This rearrangement joins TRBV6-5 to TRBJ2-7; TRBD2 matches at 10 bases. Germline CDR1 MNHEY, CDR2 SVGAGI. The V gene end was trimmed by 7 bases and the J gene end by 2 bases; junction bases not matched to a gene: 8. This CDR3 is built from 15 residues.

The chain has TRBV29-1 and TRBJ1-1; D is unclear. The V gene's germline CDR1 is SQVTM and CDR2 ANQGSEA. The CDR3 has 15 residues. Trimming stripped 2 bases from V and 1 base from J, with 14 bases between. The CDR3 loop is CSVEPRSGRNTEAFF. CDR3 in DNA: TGCAGCGTTGAACCCAGGAGTGGTCGGAACACTGAAGCTTTCTTT.

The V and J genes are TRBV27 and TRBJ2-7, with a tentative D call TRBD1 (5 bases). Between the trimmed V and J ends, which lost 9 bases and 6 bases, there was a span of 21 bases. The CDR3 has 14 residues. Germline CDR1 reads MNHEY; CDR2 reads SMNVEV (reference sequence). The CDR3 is CASKTLRAFCEQYF. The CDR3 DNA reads TGTGCCAGTAAAACCCTCAGGGCGTTCTGCGAGCAGTACTTC.

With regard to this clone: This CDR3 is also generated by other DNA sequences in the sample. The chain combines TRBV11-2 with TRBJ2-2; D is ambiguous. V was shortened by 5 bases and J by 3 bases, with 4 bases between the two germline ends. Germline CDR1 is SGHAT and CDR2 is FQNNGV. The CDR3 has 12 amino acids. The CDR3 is CASSLYTGELFF. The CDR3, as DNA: TGTGCCAGCAGCCTTTACACCGGGGAGCTGTTTTTT.

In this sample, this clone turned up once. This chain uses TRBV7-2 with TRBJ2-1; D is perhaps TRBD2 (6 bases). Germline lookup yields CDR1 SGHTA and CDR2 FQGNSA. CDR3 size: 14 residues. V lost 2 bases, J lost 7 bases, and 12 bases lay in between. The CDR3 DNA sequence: TGTGCCAGCAGCTTATCGGGAGCGAGGAATGAGCAGTTCTTC. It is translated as CASSLSGARNEQFF.

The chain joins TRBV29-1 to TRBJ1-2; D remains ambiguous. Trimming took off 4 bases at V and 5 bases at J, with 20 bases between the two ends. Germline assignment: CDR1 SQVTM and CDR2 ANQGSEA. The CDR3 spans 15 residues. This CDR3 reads CSVGRSGSSDYGYTF. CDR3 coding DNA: TGCAGCGTTGGGCGGTCGGGGAGCTCCGATTATGGCTACACCTTC.

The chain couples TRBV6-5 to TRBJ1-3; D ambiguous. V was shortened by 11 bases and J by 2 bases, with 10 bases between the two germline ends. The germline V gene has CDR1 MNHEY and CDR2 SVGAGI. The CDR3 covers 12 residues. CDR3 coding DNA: TGTGCCTCATACGGGGCTGGAAACACCATATATTTT. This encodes CASYGAGNTIYF.

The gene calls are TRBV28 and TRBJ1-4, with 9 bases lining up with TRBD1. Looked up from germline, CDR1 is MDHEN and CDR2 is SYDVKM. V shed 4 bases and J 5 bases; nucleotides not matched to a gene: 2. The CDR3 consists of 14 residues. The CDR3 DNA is TGTGCCAGCAGTTCCGGGACAGGGAATGAAAAACTGTTTTTT. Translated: CASSSGTGNEKLFF.

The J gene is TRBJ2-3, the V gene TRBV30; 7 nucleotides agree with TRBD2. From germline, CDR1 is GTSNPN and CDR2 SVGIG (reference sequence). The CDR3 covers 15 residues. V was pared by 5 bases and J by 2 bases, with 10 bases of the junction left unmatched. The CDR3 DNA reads TGTGCCTGGGGGGCGACTAGCAGCCTCACAGATACGCAGTATTTT. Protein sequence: CAWGATSSLTDTQYF.

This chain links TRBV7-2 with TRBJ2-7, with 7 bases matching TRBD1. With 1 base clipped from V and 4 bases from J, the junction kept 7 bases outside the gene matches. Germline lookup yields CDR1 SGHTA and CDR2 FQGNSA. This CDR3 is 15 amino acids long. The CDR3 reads CASSLGGTADYEQYF. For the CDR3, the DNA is TGTGCCAGCAGCTTAGGAGGGACAGCGGATTACGAGCAGTACTTC.